Listed below are T cell receptor beta chains from one sample, sequenced in a study of cytomegalovirus exposure and HLA in healthy donors. Measured with immunoSEQ multiplex PCR; TCRdb has only the in-frame clones, and not every one. Here the sample spans 85,000 to 120,000 clones, roughly 94% being singletons. Material: PBMCs. These receptors originate from a woman aged 18-29 years in good health and CMV-seronegative. The CDR3 runs from the conserved cysteine through the conserved F or W. Each record gives: J gene, D gene, clone size, V gene, CDR3 DNA, CDR3 protein. D genes are given only for firm matches. Where a row states a size, it is once, few, many or the class of an expanded clone; other rows omit it.

J: TRBJ2-1
D: TRBD2
size: .
V: TRBV18
DNA: TGTGCCAGCTCACCAAACGGGGGGGCCGATCTCAATGAGCAGTTCTTC
CDR3: CASSPNGGADLNEQFF

J: TRBJ2-1
D: .
size: .
V: TRBV4-2
DNA: TGTGCCAGCAGCCAAGAAGGGGACTACAATGAGCAGTTCTTC
CDR3: CASSQEGDYNEQFF

J: TRBJ1-1
D: TRBD1
size: .
V: TRBV4-1
DNA: TGCGCCAGCAGCCAAGTAGGGCAGGGGGCAGTGAACACTGAAGCTTTCTTT
CDR3: CASSQVGQGAVNTEAFF

J: TRBJ2-7
D: .
size: .
V: TRBV5-1
DNA: TGCGCCAGCGCCCCTTGGGCAGGTGCTGGCTACGAGCAGTACTTC
CDR3: CASAPWAGAGYEQYF

J: TRBJ2-1
D: TRBD2
size: .
V: TRBV5-4
DNA: TGTGCCAGCAGAGCGGGAGGGGGGGACAATGAGCAGTTCTTC
CDR3: CASRAGGGDNEQFF

J: TRBJ2-7
D: TRBD1
size: once
V: TRBV12-5
DNA: TGTGCTAGTGGGCTACCGGGACAGCCCATCTTCGAGCAGTACTTC
CDR3: CASGLPGQPIFEQYF

J: TRBJ1-6
D: .
size: .
V: TRBV4-1
DNA: TGCGCCAGCAGCCAAGTTTGGACAGACAATAATTCACCCCTCCACTTT
CDR3: CASSQVWTDNNSPLHF

J: TRBJ2-3
D: TRBD2
size: .
V: TRBV5-1
DNA: TGCGCCAGCAGCTTGGTACTAGCGGGAGCCACAGATACGCAGTATTTT
CDR3: CASSLVLAGATDTQYF

J: TRBJ1-1
D: .
size: .
V: TRBV25-1
DNA: TGTGCCAGCATCCCGCTCAACCCGGGTACCGCTGAAGCTTTCTTT
CDR3: CASIPLNPGTAEAFF

J: TRBJ2-3
D: TRBD2
size: .
V: TRBV7-2
DNA: TGTGCCAGCAGCTTAGAGGTTAGCGGGAGAGGCACAGATACGCAGTATTTT
CDR3: CASSLEVSGRGTDTQYF

J: TRBJ2-4
D: .
size: once
V: TRBV11-2
DNA: TGTGCCAGCAGCTTAGAAAGTCGGAAAAACATTCAGTACTTC
CDR3: CASSLESRKNIQYF

J: TRBJ1-1
D: .
size: .
V: TRBV6-6
DNA: TGTGCCAGCAGACCGACTGGATTTGGCGGGAACGCTGAAGCTTTCTTT
CDR3: CASRPTGFGGNAEAFF

J: TRBJ1-1
D: .
size: .
V: TRBV6-1
DNA: TGTGCCAGCAGTGAAGCGCTGGGCAGGCCGAACACTGAAGCTTTCTTT
CDR3: CASSEALGRPNTEAFF

J: TRBJ1-1
D: .
size: .
V: TRBV5-5
DNA: TGTGCCAGCAGTCAGCAAACAGGGTACACTGAAGCTTTCTTT
CDR3: CASSQQTGYTEAFF

J: TRBJ1-5
D: .
size: .
V: TRBV19
DNA: TGTGCCAGTAACCCCGGGGTATTGTTTCAGCCCCAGCATTTT
CDR3: CASNPGVLFQPQHF

J: TRBJ2-7
D: TRBD1
size: .
V: TRBV10-3
DNA: TGTGCCATCAGTGAGGGACAGGAATACGAGCAGTACTTC
CDR3: CAISEGQEYEQYF

J: TRBJ1-3
D: .
size: .
V: TRBV15
DNA: TGTGCCACCAGCAGAACAGGGCCTGGAAACACCATATATTTT
CDR3: CATSRTGPGNTIYF

J: TRBJ1-1
D: .
size: .
V: TRBV7-2
DNA: TGTGCCAGCAGCCCACATCCACCTCCCTCGGGAGCTTTCTTT
CDR3: CASSPHPPPSGAFF

J: TRBJ2-3
D: TRBD2
size: .
V: TRBV29-1
DNA: TGCAGCGCTGGATGGACTAGCCGTAGCACAGATACGCAGTATTTT
CDR3: CSAGWTSRSTDTQYF

J: TRBJ1-1
D: TRBD1
size: .
V: TRBV9
DNA: TGTGCCAGCAGCGTAGCATCAGGGGGCGGCACTGAAGCTTTCTTT
CDR3: CASSVASGGGTEAFF

J: TRBJ2-1
D: .
size: .
V: TRBV7-6
DNA: TGTGCCAGCGGATGGGGGCTCTACAATGAGCAGTTCTTC
CDR3: CASGWGLYNEQFF

J: TRBJ2-6
D: .
size: .
V: TRBV18
DNA: TGTGCCAGCTCACTCTATAGCTCTGGGGCCAACGTCCTGACTTTC
CDR3: CASSLYSSGANVLTF

J: TRBJ2-3
D: .
size: .
V: TRBV7-7
DNA: TGTGCTAGCAGCCAGACTCTCGGAAGGTCAGATACGCAGTATTTT
CDR3: CASSQTLGRSDTQYF

J: TRBJ2-7
D: .
size: .
V: TRBV28
DNA: TGTGCCAGCAGTTTGAGAGGGAGGAGGCCCTCGGGGTACTACGAGCAGTACTTC
CDR3: CASSLRGRRPSGYYEQYF

J: TRBJ2-7
D: TRBD2
size: .
V: TRBV5-4
DNA: TGTGCCAGCAGCTCTAGGACTAGCGGGAGGTTCGAGCAGTACTTC
CDR3: CASSSRTSGRFEQYF

J: TRBJ2-5
D: TRBD2
size: .
V: TRBV9
DNA: TGTGCCAGCAGCGCGGAACTAGCGGGGGTGGAGACCCAGTACTTC
CDR3: CASSAELAGVETQYF

J: TRBJ2-7
D: .
size: .
V: TRBV5-6
DNA: TGTGCCAGCAGCTTTCCATCCCACTACGAGCAGTACTTC
CDR3: CASSFPSHYEQYF

J: TRBJ2-1
D: TRBD1
size: .
V: TRBV5-8
DNA: TGTGCCAGCTCCCGGGACAGGGGCTTCGATGAGCAGTTCTTC
CDR3: CASSRDRGFDEQFF

J: TRBJ2-7
D: .
size: .
V: TRBV2
DNA: TGTGCCAGCAAGTCGACAGATCCCTACGAGCAGTACTTC
CDR3: CASKSTDPYEQYF

J: TRBJ2-5
D: .
size: .
V: TRBV6-1
DNA: TGTGCCAGCAGGCTTTGGGACAAGCAAGAGACCCAGTACTTC
CDR3: CASRLWDKQETQYF

J: TRBJ2-3
D: .
size: .
V: TRBV14
DNA: TGTGCCAGCAGCCAAGATATGGTAGGGGGTAAGCAGTATTTT
CDR3: CASSQDMVGGKQYF

J: TRBJ2-7
D: .
size: .
V: TRBV29-1
DNA: TGCAGCGTTGAAGATCCGGCAGGGCTGGGCGAGCAGTACTTC
CDR3: CSVEDPAGLGEQYF

J: TRBJ1-2
D: .
size: .
V: TRBV19
DNA: TGTGCCAGTAGTATAACGTCCGGACAGTCCTATGGCTACACCTTC
CDR3: CASSITSGQSYGYTF

J: TRBJ2-2
D: .
size: .
V: TRBV11-3
DNA: TGTGCCAGCAGCTTATACGGTCTATCCGGGGAGCTGTTTTTT
CDR3: CASSLYGLSGELFF

J: TRBJ1-1
D: TRBD1
size: .
V: TRBV25-1
DNA: TGTGCCAGCAGCCCACCTAGACAGGGAAAGGTTGAAGCTTTCTTT
CDR3: CASSPPRQGKVEAFF

J: TRBJ2-1
D: .
size: .
V: TRBV10-3
DNA: TGTGCCATCAGTGGGGCGGACGGGGCGGGGGCCCACAATGAGCAGTTCTTC
CDR3: CAISGADGAGAHNEQFF

J: TRBJ2-2
D: .
size: .
V: TRBV9
DNA: TGTGCCAGCAGCATGGGACACTCGAACACCGGGGAGCTGTTTTTT
CDR3: CASSMGHSNTGELFF

J: TRBJ1-2
D: .
size: .
V: TRBV6-5
DNA: TGTGCCAGCAGTTTCACCCTCAGGGATAACTATGGCTACACCTTC
CDR3: CASSFTLRDNYGYTF

J: TRBJ2-1
D: TRBD2
size: .
V: TRBV28
DNA: TGTGCCAGCAGTTTATATGGAAGCGGGAGGGCCGGCGATGAGCAGTTCTTC
CDR3: CASSLYGSGRAGDEQFF

J: TRBJ1-4
D: .
size: .
V: TRBV5-1
DNA: TGCGCCAGCAGCACAGGGAGAACTAATGAAAAACTGTTTTTT
CDR3: CASSTGRTNEKLFF

J: TRBJ1-2
D: .
size: .
V: TRBV6-5
DNA: TGTGCCAGCAGACGGACACAAAACTATGGCTACACCTTC
CDR3: CASRRTQNYGYTF

J: TRBJ1-2
D: .
size: .
V: TRBV6-5
DNA: TGTGCCAGCAGTTTGGGGCTGAACTATGGCTACACCTTC
CDR3: CASSLGLNYGYTF

J: TRBJ1-5
D: TRBD1
size: .
V: TRBV6-1
DNA: TGTGCCAGCAGACCTACAGACAGGGGTCAGCCCCAGCATTTT
CDR3: CASRPTDRGQPQHF

J: TRBJ2-1
D: TRBD2
size: .
V: TRBV5-3
DNA: TGTGCCAGAAGCCATAGTTCCGGACTAGCGGTCAATGAGCAGTTCTTC
CDR3: CARSHSSGLAVNEQFF

J: TRBJ2-7
D: .
size: once
V: TRBV7-6
DNA: TGTGCCAGCAGCTTAGAGGGAGGGGGAAGGTACGAGCAGTACTTC
CDR3: CASSLEGGGRYEQYF

J: TRBJ2-2
D: TRBD2
size: .
V: TRBV19
DNA: TGTGCCAGTAGTATAGGCGGACTAGCGGGGGGGCCGAGCACCGGGGAGCTGTTTTTT
CDR3: CASSIGGLAGGPSTGELFF

J: TRBJ1-2
D: .
size: .
V: TRBV19
DNA: TGTGCCAGTAGTATAGAAACTGCGGCCTATGGCTACACCTTC
CDR3: CASSIETAAYGYTF